This TCR beta chain was identified in a study of CD8+ T cells in alopecia areata. Background on the study: A 6-month off-drug phase came after tofacitinib, which had lasted 6 to 18 months.

Trimming took off 1 base at V and 4 bases at J, with 9 bases between the two ends. Looked up from germline, CDR1 is SGHRS and CDR2 is YFSETQ. The CDR3 covers 13 residues. Researchers gathered lesional scalp punch biopsies and peripheral blood from patients with alopecia areata. A remark on this clone: The sample holds other DNA sequences that translate to the same CDR3.

Sequencing relied on a cDNA template that was reverse transcribed from extracted RNA. Some clones are missing from TCRdb's copy, which holds only in-frame ones; the method was immunoSEQ multiplex PCR. The sample carries 150,000 or so clones, approximately 45% recorded once. The source is a human donor with alopecia areata. The V gene is TRBV5-1, the J gene TRBJ2-7; no reliable D call. Sequences were obtained from CD4+ T cells sorted from blood. The CDR3 sequence: CASSLILGYEQYF. Written as DNA, the CDR3 is TGCGCCAGCAGCTTGATTCTCGGATACGAGCAGTACTTC.